This TCR beta chain was sequenced for a study of T cell responses to AZD1222 COVID-19 vaccine. The CDR3 has 16 amino acids. Germline CDR1 is SEHNR and CDR2 is FQNEAQ (reference sequence). Trimming pared 2 bases from V and 6 bases from J, leaving 16 bases between. As concerns this clone: As yet, its antigen is unknown.

TCRdb's table, derived via immunoSEQ multiplex PCR, lists solely in-frame clones and lacks some. The sample includes 100,000 to 150,000 clones, approximately 91% of them seen just once. Broader study findings: CD4 TCRs covered the whole spike, strongest at regions 160-218 and 743-854.

Specimen: peripheral blood, collected 28 days after the second AZD1222 dose. The J gene is TRBJ1-4, the V gene TRBV7-9, with D uncertain. This sequence was found in an adult who received the AZD1222 COVID-19 vaccine. CDR3: CASSLSVARRDEKLFF. CDR3 bases: TGTGCCAGCAGCTTATCGGTCGCCCGGAGGGATGAAAAACTGTTTTTT.